The sequence of this T cell receptor (beta chain) was determined in a study of blood T cell repertoires in COVID-19. About the research overall: Sources were T cells, B-cell-depleted T cells, or PBMCs; the material itself was cDNA or gDNA.

The method was immunoSEQ multiplex PCR; TCRdb's version includes in-frame clones alone and lacks a portion of them. The sample lists just under 70,000 clones; 75% to 90% were seen once. CDR1 and CDR2 (germline): SQVTM, ANQGSEA. The CDR3 length is 13 residues. The V gene lost 4 bases and the J gene lost 2 bases, with 8 bases spanning the gap. The sequenced sample consisted of peripheral blood. The chain is built from TRBV29-1 and TRBJ2-2; no clear D gene. The source of this sequence is a man in his thirties or forties with acute or convalescent COVID-19. Here the CDR3 DNA reads TGCAGCGTTGTAGTCGGTAACACCGGGGAGCTGTTTTTT. It yields the protein CSVVVGNTGELFF.